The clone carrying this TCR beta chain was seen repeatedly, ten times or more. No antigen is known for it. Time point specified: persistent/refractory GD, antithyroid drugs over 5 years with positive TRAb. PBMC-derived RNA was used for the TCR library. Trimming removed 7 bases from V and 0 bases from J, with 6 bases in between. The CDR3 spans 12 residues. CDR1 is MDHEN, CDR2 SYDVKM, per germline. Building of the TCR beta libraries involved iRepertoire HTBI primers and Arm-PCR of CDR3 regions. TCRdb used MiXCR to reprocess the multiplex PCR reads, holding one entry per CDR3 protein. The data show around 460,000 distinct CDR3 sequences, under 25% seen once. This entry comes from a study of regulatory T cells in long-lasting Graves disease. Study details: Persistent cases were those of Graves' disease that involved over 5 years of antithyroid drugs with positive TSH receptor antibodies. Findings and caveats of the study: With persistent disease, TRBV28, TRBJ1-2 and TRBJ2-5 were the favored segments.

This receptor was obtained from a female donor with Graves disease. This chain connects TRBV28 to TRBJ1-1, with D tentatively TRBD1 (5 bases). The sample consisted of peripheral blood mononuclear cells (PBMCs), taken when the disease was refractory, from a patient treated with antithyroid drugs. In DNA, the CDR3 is TGTGCCAGCACACAGGTGAACACTGAAGCTTTCTTT. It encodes CASTQVNTEAFF.